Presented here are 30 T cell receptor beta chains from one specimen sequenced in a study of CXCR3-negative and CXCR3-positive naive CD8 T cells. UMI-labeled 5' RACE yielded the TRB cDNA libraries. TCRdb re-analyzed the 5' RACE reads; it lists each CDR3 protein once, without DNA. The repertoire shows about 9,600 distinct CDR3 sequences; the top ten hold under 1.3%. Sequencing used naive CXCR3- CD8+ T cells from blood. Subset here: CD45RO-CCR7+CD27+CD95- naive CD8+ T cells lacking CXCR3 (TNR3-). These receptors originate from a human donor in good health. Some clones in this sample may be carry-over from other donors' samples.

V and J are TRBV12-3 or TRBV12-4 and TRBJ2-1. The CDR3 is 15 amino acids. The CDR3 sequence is CASSFSWRSYNEQFF.

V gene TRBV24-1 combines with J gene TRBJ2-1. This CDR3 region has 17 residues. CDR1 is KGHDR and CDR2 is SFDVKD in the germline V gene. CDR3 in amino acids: CATSDPDLTSSYNEQFF.

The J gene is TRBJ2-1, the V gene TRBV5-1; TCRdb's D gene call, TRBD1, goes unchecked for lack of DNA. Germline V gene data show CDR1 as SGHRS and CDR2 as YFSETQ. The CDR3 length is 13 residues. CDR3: CASSLRQYNEQFF.

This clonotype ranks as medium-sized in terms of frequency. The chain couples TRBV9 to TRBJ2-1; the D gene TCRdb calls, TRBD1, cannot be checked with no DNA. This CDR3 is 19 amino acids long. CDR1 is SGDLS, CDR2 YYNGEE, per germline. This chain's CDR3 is CASSVEPSDFGGQLDEQFF.

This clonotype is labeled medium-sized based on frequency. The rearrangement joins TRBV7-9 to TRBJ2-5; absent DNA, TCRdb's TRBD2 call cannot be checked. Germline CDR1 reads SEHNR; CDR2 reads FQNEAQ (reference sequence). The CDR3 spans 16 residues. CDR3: CASSSFGEGFQETQYF.

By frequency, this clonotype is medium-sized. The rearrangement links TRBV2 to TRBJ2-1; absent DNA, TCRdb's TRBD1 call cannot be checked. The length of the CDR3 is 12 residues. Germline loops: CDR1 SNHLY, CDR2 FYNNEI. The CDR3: CASSPLDGEQFF.

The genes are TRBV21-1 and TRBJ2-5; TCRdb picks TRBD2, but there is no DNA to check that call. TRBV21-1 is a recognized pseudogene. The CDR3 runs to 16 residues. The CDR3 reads CASSTHGPRDQETQYF.

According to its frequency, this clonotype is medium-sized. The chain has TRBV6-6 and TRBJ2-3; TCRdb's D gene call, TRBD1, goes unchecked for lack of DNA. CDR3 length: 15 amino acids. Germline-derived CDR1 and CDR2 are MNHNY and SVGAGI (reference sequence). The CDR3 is CASSPTVSSTDTQYF.

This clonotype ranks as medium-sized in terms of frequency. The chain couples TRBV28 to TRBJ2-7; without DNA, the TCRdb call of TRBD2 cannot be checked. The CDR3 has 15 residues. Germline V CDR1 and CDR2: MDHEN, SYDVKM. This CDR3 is CASSSRVSGNYEQYF.

CDR3 sequence: CSARGYFDSYNEQFF. The V gene is TRBV20-1, the J gene TRBJ2-1. The CDR3 covers 15 residues. The germline gives CDR1 DFQATT, CDR2 SNEGSKA (reference sequence).

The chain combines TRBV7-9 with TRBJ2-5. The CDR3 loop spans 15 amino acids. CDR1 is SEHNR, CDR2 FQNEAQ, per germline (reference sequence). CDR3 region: CASSLGVSVGETQYF. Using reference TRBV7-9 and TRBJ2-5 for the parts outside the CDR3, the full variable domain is DTGVSQNPRHKITKRGQNVTFRCDPISEHNRLYWYRQTLGQGPEFLTYFQNEAQLEKSRLLSDRFSAERPKGSFSTLEIQRTEQGDSAMYLCASSLGVSVGETQYFGPGTRLLVL.

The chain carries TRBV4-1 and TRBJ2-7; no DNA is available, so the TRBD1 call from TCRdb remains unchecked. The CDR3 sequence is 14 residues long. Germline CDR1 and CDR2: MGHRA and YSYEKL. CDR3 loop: CASSQSGGVYEQYF.

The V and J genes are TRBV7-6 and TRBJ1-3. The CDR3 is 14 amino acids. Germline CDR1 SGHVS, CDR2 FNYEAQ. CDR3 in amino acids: CASSLTHSGNTIYF.

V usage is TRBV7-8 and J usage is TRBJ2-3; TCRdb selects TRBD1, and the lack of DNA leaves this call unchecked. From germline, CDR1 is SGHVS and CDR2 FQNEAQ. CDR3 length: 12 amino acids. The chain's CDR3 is CASSYSGTAQYF.

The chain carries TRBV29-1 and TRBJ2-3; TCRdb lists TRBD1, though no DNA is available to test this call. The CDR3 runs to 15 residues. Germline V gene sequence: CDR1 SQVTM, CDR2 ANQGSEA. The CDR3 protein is CSVWTGGDTTDTQYF.

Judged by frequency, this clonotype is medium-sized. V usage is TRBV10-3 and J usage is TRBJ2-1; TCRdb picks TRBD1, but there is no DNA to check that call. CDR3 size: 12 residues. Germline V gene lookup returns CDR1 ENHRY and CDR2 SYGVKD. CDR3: CAISESSGGQFF.

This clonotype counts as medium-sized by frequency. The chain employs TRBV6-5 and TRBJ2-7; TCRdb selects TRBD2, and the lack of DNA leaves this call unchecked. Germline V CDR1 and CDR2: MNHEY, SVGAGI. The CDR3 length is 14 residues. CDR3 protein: CASRTLAESYEQYF.

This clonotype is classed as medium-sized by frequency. The CDR3: CASSTLWTSDRDEQFF. This chain uses TRBV19 with TRBJ2-1; TCRdb reports TRBD2, a call that lacks DNA to check it against. Germline lookup yields CDR1 LNHDA and CDR2 SQIVND (reference sequence). The CDR3 has 16 residues.

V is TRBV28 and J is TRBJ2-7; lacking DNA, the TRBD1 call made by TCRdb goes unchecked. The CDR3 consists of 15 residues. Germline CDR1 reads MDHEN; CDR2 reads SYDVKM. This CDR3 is CASSLYSGASYEQYF.

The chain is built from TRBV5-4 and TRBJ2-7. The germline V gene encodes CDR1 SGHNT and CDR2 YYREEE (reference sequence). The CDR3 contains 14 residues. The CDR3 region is CASTWTSGLYEQYF.

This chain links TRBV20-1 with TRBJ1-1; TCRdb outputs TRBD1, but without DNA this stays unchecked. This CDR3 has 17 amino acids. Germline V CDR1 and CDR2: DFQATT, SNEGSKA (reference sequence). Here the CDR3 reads CSARGQGALVTGIEAFF.

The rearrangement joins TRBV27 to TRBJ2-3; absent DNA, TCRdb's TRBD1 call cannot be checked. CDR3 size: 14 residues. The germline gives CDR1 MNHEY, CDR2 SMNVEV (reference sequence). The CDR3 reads CASNPGQGLNTQYF.

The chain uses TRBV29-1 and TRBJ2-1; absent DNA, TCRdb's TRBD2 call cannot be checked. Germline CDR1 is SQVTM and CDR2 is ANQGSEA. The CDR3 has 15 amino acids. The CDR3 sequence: CSVEVASGSYNEQFF.

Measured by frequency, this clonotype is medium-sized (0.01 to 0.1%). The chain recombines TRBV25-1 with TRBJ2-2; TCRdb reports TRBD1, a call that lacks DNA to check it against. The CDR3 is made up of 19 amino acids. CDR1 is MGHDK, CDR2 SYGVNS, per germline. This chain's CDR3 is CASSAHRGGTGEYTGELFF.

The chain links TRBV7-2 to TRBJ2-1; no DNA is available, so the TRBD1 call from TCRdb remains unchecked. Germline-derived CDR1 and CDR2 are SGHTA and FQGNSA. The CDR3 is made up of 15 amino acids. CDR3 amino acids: CASSLRDTDYNEQFF.

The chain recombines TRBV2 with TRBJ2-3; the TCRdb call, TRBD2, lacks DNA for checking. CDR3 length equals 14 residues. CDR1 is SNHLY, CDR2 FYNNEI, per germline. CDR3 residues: CASKERGFTDTQYF.

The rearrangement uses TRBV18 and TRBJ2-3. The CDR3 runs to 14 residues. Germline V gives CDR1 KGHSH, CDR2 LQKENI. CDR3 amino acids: CASSPYGSTDTQYF.

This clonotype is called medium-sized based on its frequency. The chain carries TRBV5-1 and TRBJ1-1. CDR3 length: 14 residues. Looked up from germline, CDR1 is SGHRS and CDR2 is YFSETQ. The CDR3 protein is CASSLLGGDTEAFF.

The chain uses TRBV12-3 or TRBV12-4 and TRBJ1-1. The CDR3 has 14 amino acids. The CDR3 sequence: CASSLSAGNTEAFF.

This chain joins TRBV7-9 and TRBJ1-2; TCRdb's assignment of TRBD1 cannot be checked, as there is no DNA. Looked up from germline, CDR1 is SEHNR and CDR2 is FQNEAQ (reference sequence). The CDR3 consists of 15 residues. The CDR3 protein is CASSHPRQGNYGYTF.